This entry is about one TCR beta chain. Its antigen has not been determined. No clone much larger than this one lies a single base away; base qualities are absent. This record belongs to a study of blood T cell repertoires in COVID-19 (dated by TCRdb to about 2020). Notes on the research overall: Samples covering the acute and convalescent phases of COVID-19 were provided by collaborators in the United States, Italy and Spain. The samples were drawn from two sources: the first 160 participants of the ongoing ImmuneRACE study, and 1,200 or so subjects contributed by 6 global collaborators. The material from the prospective study consisted of cDNA or gDNA derived from T cells, B-cell-depleted T cells, or PBMCs. Sample metadata almost always included a de-identified subject ID, COVID-19 status, age in years and sex. HLA class I and class II types, where available, came from metadata supplied by the sample provider rather than from assay-based typing. The repertoires were made available in a free public database intended to serve as a resource for research on the immune response to SARS-CoV-2. Deeply sampled blood TCRbeta repertoires from subjects exposed to, actively infected with, or recovered from COVID-19 were included in the dataset.

What the authors observed across the whole study: Clinical and demographic metadata were provided uncurated, with the amount varying by source and participant.

The collaborating institutions used their own protocols to collect whole blood in K2EDTA tubes. For TCRbeta analysis, collaborators shipped samples in one of three forms: frozen whole blood, isolated PBMCs, or DNA extracted from either of those sample types. The immunoSEQ Assay, a bias-controlled multiplex PCR, was used to amplify TCRbeta CDR3 regions from genomic DNA. The authors' analysis ran thus. The number of nucleated cells in each sample was estimated from the amplification of reference gene primers within the assay. To quantify the absolute abundance of each unique TCRbeta CDR3 rearrangement, sequence reads were collapsed and filtered. For each sample, productive Simpson clonality was calculated by taking the square root of Simpson's diversity index across productive rearrangements. The clones in this table, taken by TCRdb from immuneACCESS, are in-frame only. Not every clone is retained; where verified, under half of the shortfall comes from an unresolved V gene, and the cause of the rest is unknown. From that table come the V and J calls and clone size; the DNA was used to work out D and trimming. This sample gives 200,000 to 300,000 clones in total; 90% of them show up just once. The ten biggest clones cover 3.5% to 4.5% of the sample.

Here V drops 4 bases and J drops 2 bases, and the junction holds 8 bases not matched to any gene. CDR1 and CDR2 were assigned from the germline V gene as SGDLS and YYNGEE. The CDR3 measures 16 amino acids from cysteine to phenylalanine. Only the CDR3 DNA stays, 48 bases, in frame from base 1. Input material: peripheral blood. This sequence originates from a middle-aged woman with acute or convalescent COVID-19. The chain is assembled from TRBV9 and TRBJ2-2; TRBD1 matches 7 bases in the middle. The CDR3 reads CASSPPGQFNTGELFF. The DNA reads as follows: TGTGCCAGCAGCCCCCCGGGACAGTTTAACACCGGGGAGCTGTTTTTT.